This T cell receptor beta chain is drawn from a study of regulatory T cells in long-lasting Graves disease. Study conclusions and caveats: There were preferences for TRBV28, TRBJ1-2 and TRBJ2-5 in persistent disease.

Investigators prepared the TCR beta libraries by applying iRepertoire HTBI primers and Arm-PCR of CDR3 regions. TCRdb processed the multiplex PCR reads anew with MiXCR; each CDR3 protein has one entry. The sample lists fewer than 600,000 distinct CDR3 sequences; around a fifth were seen once. Stated time point: persistent/refractory GD, antithyroid drugs over 5 years with positive TRAb. Making the TCR library involved RNA that had been extracted from PBMCs. This clonotype was seen repeatedly, ten times or more. Its specificity is unknown. V lost 3 bases and J lost 6; bases outside the gene matches: 13. Germline values: CDR1 SGHVS, CDR2 FQNEAQ. There are 17 residues in the CDR3.

The rearrangement links TRBV7-8 to TRBJ1-4; 7 bases agree with TRBD1. The specimen was peripheral blood mononuclear cells (PBMCs), collected when the disease was refractory, from a patient treated with antithyroid drugs. The clonotype originates from a female donor with Graves disease. The CDR3 nucleotides are TGTGCCAGCAGCTTGGGACAGTCGCCCCTCTCCGATGAAAAACTGTTTTTT. Translating it yields CASSLGQSPLSDEKLFF.